One sample yielded the 20 T cell receptor beta chains listed below, sequenced in a study of beta chain features in type 1 diabetes. Since all of the isolated RNA was reverse transcribed, expressed TCRB transcripts were what got sequenced. Repertoires were generated with immunoSEQ multiplex PCR, while TCRdb's copy carries only in-frame clones and drops some. The data show over 350,000 clones, about 15% seen once. Sequencing used naive CD4+ T cells from blood. These TCRs come from a woman under 30 in good health.

This clone was detected a few times. This chain joins TRBV19 and TRBJ2-3; 7 nucleotides agree with TRBD1. The germline CDR1 and CDR2 sequences are LNHDA and SQIVND (reference sequence). The CDR3 is 14 residues long. V lost 5 bases and J lost 1; bases outside the gene matches: 3. CDR3: CASSLGTGTDTQYF. In DNA form, the CDR3 reads TGTGCCAGTAGTCTCGGGACAGGCACAGATACGCAGTATTTT.

This chain links TRBV28 with TRBJ2-7, with D hard to call. Trimming removed 2 bases from V and 4 bases from J, with 6 bases in between. The CDR3 totals 12 residues. Germline CDR1 MDHEN, CDR2 SYDVKM. The CDR3 DNA follows: TGTGCCAGCAGTTTAACACCTTACGAGCAGTACTTC. It translates to CASSLTPYEQYF. The complete variable domain, with remaining parts taken from reference TRBV28 and TRBJ2-7, reads DVKVTQSSRYLVKRTGEKVFLECVQDMDHENMFWYRQDPGLGLRLIYFSYDVKMKEKGDIPEGYSVSREKKERFSLILESASTNQTSMYLCASSLTPYEQYFGPGTRLTVT.

A few counts support this clone. CDR3 sequence (DNA): TGCGCCAGCAGCCTGGACAGGGAGTGGAATGAGCAGTTCTTC. Protein product: CASSLDREWNEQFF. The V and J genes are TRBV5-1 and TRBJ2-1, with TRBD1 matching over 8 bases. Germline values: CDR1 SGHRS, CDR2 YFSETQ. Trimming removed 4 bases from V and 7 bases from J; junction bases left unmatched: 7. This CDR3 comprises 14 residues.

The sample holds a few counts of this clone. The rearrangement links TRBV28 to TRBJ1-1, with unresolved D. Looked up from germline, CDR1 is MDHEN and CDR2 is SYDVKM. V was clipped by 6 bases and J by 6 bases, with 8 bases between them. This CDR3 has 11 residues. The CDR3 region is CASSPRPEAFF. Written as DNA, the CDR3 is TGTGCCAGCAGCCCGAGGCCTGAAGCTTTCTTT.

The rearrangement uses TRBV27 and TRBJ2-7; 14 nucleotides line up with TRBD2. The germline CDR1 and CDR2 sequences are MNHEY and SMNVEV (reference sequence). Trimming at V came to 5 bases and at J to 1 base, leaving 10 bases not matched to a gene. The CDR3 runs to 18 residues. This CDR3 is CASSRQGTSGRRSYEQYF. Here the CDR3 DNA reads TGTGCCAGCAGTCGACAGGGGACTAGCGGGAGACGTTCCTACGAGCAGTACTTC.

The DNA for the CDR3 is TGTGCCAGCAGCGTAGGCGGGGGGGGGATGGCTTTCTTT. This gives the protein CASSVGGGGMAFF. The V call is TRBV9, the J call TRBJ1-1; possibly TRBD1 for D (5 bases). V lost 0 bases to trimming and J lost 11 bases, with 14 bases between them. Germline V CDR1 and CDR2: SGDLS, YYNGEE. The CDR3 sequence is 13 residues long. Looking up the rest from reference TRBV9 and TRBJ1-1 gives the full variable domain: DSGVTQTPKHLITATGQRVTLRCSPRSGDLSVYWYQQSLDQGLQFLIQYYNGEERAKGNILERFSAQQFPDLHSELNLSSLELGDSALYFCASSVGGGGMAFFGQGTRLTVV.

The sample holds a few counts of this clone. The J gene is TRBJ2-7, the V gene TRBV15, with 10 bases fitting TRBD1. CDR1 is LNHNV and CDR2 is YYDKDF in the germline V gene (reference sequence). Unmatched junction bases numbered 5, after V lost 7 bases and J lost 2 bases. The CDR3 runs 14 residues. In nucleotides, the CDR3 is TGTGCCACCACACGGGACAGGGGTCCCTACGAGCAGTACTTC. Its protein product is CATTRDRGPYEQYF.

The CDR3 coding sequence is TGCAGCGTTGTCGGGGGGACAGATACGCAGTATTTT. Translation gives CSVVGGTDTQYF. The rearrangement uses TRBV29-1 and TRBJ2-3; 7 bases agree with TRBD2. The CDR3 length is 12 residues. Germline V gene sequence: CDR1 SQVTM, CDR2 ANQGSEA. With V trimmed by 4 bases and J by 3 bases, 1 base remained unmatched.

This clone was recorded a few times. The chain links TRBV30 to TRBJ1-6; 8 bases fit TRBD1. Trimming at V came to 0 bases and at J to 10 bases, leaving 5 bases not matched to a gene. This CDR3 is 14 amino acids long. CDR1 is GTSNPN, CDR2 SVGIG, per germline (reference sequence). CDR3 nucleotides: TGTGCCTGGAGTGTTGGACAGGGTTGGTCACCCCTCCACTTT. Protein sequence: CAWSVGQGWSPLHF.

This clone was counted only a few times. The V and J genes are TRBV7-9 and TRBJ2-1; 7 bases fit TRBD1. CDR3 length: 14 amino acids. CDR1 is SEHNR, CDR2 FQNEAQ, per germline (reference sequence). Unmatched junction bases numbered 7, after V lost 4 bases and J lost 7 bases. CDR3: CASSSRDRVNEQFF. The DNA for the CDR3 is TGTGCCAGCAGCTCTAGAGACAGGGTGAATGAGCAGTTCTTC.

This clone was seen only a few times. The chain employs TRBV5-1 and TRBJ2-7, with 7 positions matching TRBD2. Unmatched junction bases numbered 12, after V lost 6 bases and J lost 3 bases. Per the germline V gene, CDR1 is SGHRS and CDR2 is YFSETQ. This CDR3 has 15 amino acids. Here the CDR3 reads CASTRSGSSGYEQYF. Here the CDR3 DNA reads TGCGCCAGCACCCGGTCCGGGTCTAGCGGCTACGAGCAGTACTTC.

The chain carries TRBV7-2 and TRBJ2-7; tentatively, D is TRBD2 (6 bases). V was clipped by 4 bases and J by 3 bases, with 16 bases between them. The CDR3 covers 15 residues. Germline V gene lookup returns CDR1 SGHTA and CDR2 FQGNSA. The CDR3 spells CASSSPGTLNYEQYF. The CDR3 DNA is TGTGCCAGCAGCTCTCCCGGGACTTTGAACTACGAGCAGTACTTC.

This clone was recorded a few times. This sequence joins TRBV29-1 and TRBJ2-1; a weak D match, TRBD2 (6 bases). This CDR3 region has 16 residues. Looked up from germline, CDR1 is SQVTM and CDR2 is ANQGSEA. The V end lost 7 bases, the J end lost 0 bases, and 19 bases lay between the germline ends. The CDR3 nucleotides read TGCAGCGCGTCCGGGGGTGTAAAAAGCTCCTACAATGAGCAGTTCTTC. It codes for CSASGGVKSSYNEQFF.

This chain uses TRBV14 with TRBJ2-7, with D uncertain. This CDR3 contains 12 residues. CDR1 and CDR2 (germline): SGHDN, FVKESK. Trimming shortened V by 2 bases and J by 6 bases, and 8 bases separated the two germline ends. CDR3 sequence: CASSQQVGEQYF. The CDR3 DNA sequence: TGTGCCAGCAGCCAACAGGTCGGCGAGCAGTACTTC.

This clone has only a few counts. The chain carries TRBV4-3 and TRBJ1-2, with 10 positions matching TRBD1. The CDR3 is 16 residues long. In germline, CDR1 is LGHNA, CDR2 YSLEER. The V and J ends lost 2 bases and 7 bases, in that order; junction bases with no gene match: 10. CDR3 bases: TGCGCCAGCAGCCAATTCCCCGGGACAGGGGAACGTGGCTACACCTTC. Its protein is CASSQFPGTGERGYTF.

Only a few counts were recorded for this clone. The gene calls are TRBV30 and TRBJ1-2; 7 bases agree with TRBD1. The germline CDR1 and CDR2 sequences are GTSNPN and SVGIG (reference sequence). Unmatched junction bases numbered 5, after V lost 0 bases and J lost 7 bases. The CDR3 is 13 amino acids. The CDR3 nucleotides read TGTGCCTGGAGTGTAAGACAGGGTGTTGGCTACACCTTC. It translates to CAWSVRQGVGYTF.

Concerning this clone: Other DNA variants within this sample encode the same CDR3. This sequence joins TRBV29-1 and TRBJ1-2, with D possibly being TRBD1 (5 bases). V was shortened by 2 bases and J by 4 bases, with 8 bases between the two germline ends. The germline CDR1 and CDR2 sequences are SQVTM and ANQGSEA. The CDR3 is 12 residues long. CDR3 nucleotide sequence: TGCAGCGTTGAACAGGGCGGCTATGGCTACACCTTC. Its protein product is CSVEQGGYGYTF. Together with reference TRBV29-1 and TRBJ1-2, the CDR3 gives the full variable domain: SAVISQKPSRDICQRGTSLTIQCQVDSQVTMMFWYRQQPGQSLTLIATANQGSEATYESGFVIDKFPISRPNLTFSTLTVSNMSPEDSSIYLCSVEQGGYGYTFGSGTRLTVV.

This clone was recorded a few times. This chain connects TRBV30 to TRBJ2-1; maybe TRBD2 (5 bases). CDR3 length: 15 residues. Germline loops: CDR1 GTSNPN, CDR2 SVGIG (reference sequence). V was cut by 4 bases and J by 4 bases, with 17 bases left in between. CDR3 bases: TGTGCCTGGACATTTGGGCTAGCACCTTACAATGAGCAGTTCTTC. Amino acids: CAWTFGLAPYNEQFF.

The V and J genes are TRBV30 and TRBJ1-1; 10 bases fit TRBD1. After removal of 4 bases from V and 4 bases from J, the junction contained 3 bases not matched to a gene. This CDR3 region has 13 residues. Germline V CDR1 and CDR2: GTSNPN, SVGIG (reference sequence). The CDR3 here is CAWTGQGGTEAFF. The CDR3 DNA is TGTGCCTGGACTGGACAGGGGGGCACTGAAGCTTTCTTT.

CDR3 sequence (DNA): TGTGCCAGCAGCTTGACTAGCGCAGATACGCAGTATTTT. Its protein product is CASSLTSADTQYF. The chain couples TRBV5-4 to TRBJ2-3; the match to TRBD2 covers 7 bases. Trimming at V came to 1 base and at J to 4 bases, leaving 0 bases not matched to a gene. This CDR3 has 13 amino acids. Germline CDR1 is SGHNT and CDR2 is YYREEE (reference sequence).